The 21 T cell receptor beta chains listed next were all sequenced from one sample in a study of shared clonotypes between healthy human individuals. The table came from immunoSEQ multiplex PCR; TCRdb's copy has only in-frame clones and leaves some out. The repertoire holds roughly 2 million clones, approximately 96% seen once, with approximately 0.13% in the top ten. The specimen sequenced was naive CD4+ T cells sorted from blood. The sample's subset: CD45RA+ positively selected. Receptor source: a man younger than 35 in good health.

This chain connects TRBV2 to TRBJ2-3; D is undetermined. V lost 5 bases and J lost 4, with 10 bases in between. The CDR3 length is 13 residues. CDR1 and CDR2 from the germline V gene are SNHLY and FYNNEI. This chain's CDR3 is CASSIGLADTQYF. The CDR3 nucleotides are TGTGCCAGCAGTATCGGGTTAGCAGATACGCAGTATTTT.

V and J are TRBV28 and TRBJ1-1; TRBD1 matches at 7 bases. Looked up from germline, CDR1 is MDHEN and CDR2 is SYDVKM. This CDR3 is 13 amino acids long. V lost 3 bases, J lost 4 bases, and 2 bases stayed unmatched. For the CDR3, the DNA is TGTGCCAGCAGTTTCTCAGGGGGCACTGAAGCTTTCTTT. It yields the protein CASSFSGGTEAFF.

The CDR3 protein is CALDPPFGLAGVTNEQFF. CDR3 coding DNA: TGTGCCCTGGACCCGCCTTTCGGGCTAGCGGGAGTGACCAATGAGCAGTTCTTC. The genes are TRBV30 and TRBJ2-1, with 10 bases identical to TRBD2. CDR3 length equals 18 residues. The germline gives CDR1 GTSNPN, CDR2 SVGIG (reference sequence). The trim removed 8 bases at V and 6 bases at J, leaving 22 bases unmatched. Filled out from reference TRBV30 and TRBJ2-1, the complete variable domain reads SQTIHQWPATLVQPVGSPLSLECTVEGTSNPNLYWYRQAAGRGLQLLFYSVGIGQISSEVPQNLSASRPQDRQFILSSKKLLLSDSGFYLCALDPPFGLAGVTNEQFFGPGTRLTVL.

CDR3 sequence: CASSGQGLALEQYF. CDR3 sequence (DNA): TGTGCCAGCAGCGGTCAGGGACTAGCTCTCGAGCAGTACTTC. The chain links TRBV7-9 to TRBJ2-7; 9 bases match TRBD2. V lost 5 bases to trimming and J lost 6 bases; unmatched junction nucleotides: 8. The V gene's germline CDR1 is SEHNR and CDR2 FQNEAQ (reference sequence). The CDR3 totals 14 residues.

The chain links TRBV9 to TRBJ2-3, with TRBD2 as a possible D gene (6 bases). The CDR3 spans 16 residues. With 0 bases removed from V and 2 bases from J, the gap between germline ends came to 13 bases. Germline V gene data show CDR1 as SGDLS and CDR2 as YYNGEE. The CDR3 is CASSVGRAGNTDTQYF. CDR3 nucleotides: TGTGCCAGCAGCGTAGGTCGAGCGGGCAACACAGATACGCAGTATTTT.

This clone was counted once. This same CDR3 is encoded by further DNA sequences in the sample. CDR3 loop: CASSRQGPETQYF. In nucleotides, the CDR3 is TGTGCCAGCAGTAGACAGGGGCCAGAGACCCAGTACTTC. This chain links TRBV6-1 with TRBJ2-5, with 8 bases that match TRBD1. Germline CDR1 and CDR2: MNHNS and SASEGT. The CDR3 loop spans 13 amino acids. With V trimmed by 5 bases and J by 4 bases, 3 bases remained unmatched.

The chain combines TRBV28 with TRBJ2-2, with 8 bases that match TRBD1. From germline, CDR1 is MDHEN and CDR2 SYDVKM. The J segment lost 6 bases and the V segment lost 2 bases, leaving 5 bases of the junction unmatched. The length of the CDR3 is 15 residues. CDR3 region: CASSLGDRSPGELFF. The CDR3 bases are TGTGCCAGCAGTTTAGGGGACAGGTCCCCCGGGGAGCTGTTTTTT.

On this clone itself: Other DNA sequences in this sample translate to the same CDR3. V gene TRBV2 combines with J gene TRBJ1-6; D call uncertain. Looked up from germline, CDR1 is SNHLY and CDR2 is FYNNEI. Trimming left V 4 bases short and J 2 bases short, with 6 bases between. There are 14 residues in the CDR3. For the CDR3, the DNA is TGTGCCAGCAGTGGGGGTACCTATAATTCACCCCTCCACTTT. Translation gives CASSGGTYNSPLHF.

The CDR3, as DNA: TGTGCCAGCAGTTTGGGGGGGGCGCTGTCCACTGAAGCTTTCTTT. This encodes CASSLGGALSTEAFF. The rearrangement links TRBV28 to TRBJ1-1; weak D call: TRBD1 (6 bases). CDR3 length equals 15 residues. From germline, CDR1 is MDHEN and CDR2 SYDVKM. The germline V and J ends were trimmed by 3 bases and 4 bases, with 15 bases remaining between them.

The V and J genes are TRBV7-2 and TRBJ2-3; TRBD2 matches at 9 bases. The CDR3 runs to 15 residues. CDR1 and CDR2 (germline): SGHTA, FQGNSA. V dropped 2 bases and J dropped 9; count of bases not matched to a gene: 9. The DNA of the CDR3 is TGTGCCAGCAGCTTAAAGCGGGAGGCGGGTGTAACGCAGTATTTT. Its translation: CASSLKREAGVTQYF.

Of note for this clone: The sample has other DNA sequences that encode this CDR3 too. The chain uses TRBV7-6 and TRBJ2-3, with TRBD1 as a possible D gene (6 bases). Germline loops: CDR1 SGHVS, CDR2 FNYEAQ. The length of the CDR3 is 14 residues. The V end lost 1 base, the J end lost 4 bases, and 9 bases lay between the germline ends. The CDR3 reads CASSLVGGADTQYF. CDR3 sequence (DNA): TGTGCCAGCAGCTTAGTAGGGGGTGCAGATACGCAGTATTTT. The complete variable domain, with remaining parts taken from reference TRBV7-6 and TRBJ2-3, reads GAGVSQSPRYKVTKRGQDVALRCDPISGHVSLYWYRQALGQGPEFLTYFNYEAQQDKSGLPNDRFSAERPEGSISTLTIQRTEQRDSAMYRCASSLVGGADTQYFGPGTRLTVL.

About this clone itself: Other DNA sequences in the sample encode the same CDR3. The CDR3 DNA sequence: TGTGCCAGCAGTCTAAGGGGTGGGGAAAAACTGTTTTTT. Its protein is CASSLRGGEKLFF. The chain links TRBV27 to TRBJ1-4, with D perhaps TRBD1 (5 bases). The CDR3 runs 13 residues. Looked up from germline, CDR1 is MNHEY and CDR2 is SMNVEV (reference sequence). V shed 5 bases and J shed 8 bases, with 12 bases lying between them.

This chain uses TRBV30 with TRBJ1-2, with TRBD1 matching over 7 bases. Trimming removed 3 bases from V and 7 bases from J; junction bases left unmatched: 5. Looked up from germline, CDR1 is GTSNPN and CDR2 is SVGIG (reference sequence). The CDR3 length is 12 residues. This CDR3 reads CAWRENRGGYTF. Here the CDR3 DNA reads TGTGCCTGGAGGGAGAACAGGGGTGGCTACACCTTC.

CDR3 sequence (DNA): TGCAGCGTTGAAGACAGGGTATTCGGCTACACCTTC. Residues: CSVEDRVFGYTF. V gene TRBV29-1 combines with J gene TRBJ1-2, with D perhaps matching TRBD1 (5 bases). V was pared by 0 bases and J by 8 bases, with 10 bases between. CDR1 is SQVTM and CDR2 is ANQGSEA in the germline V gene. The CDR3 loop spans 12 amino acids.

On this clone itself: The same CDR3 arises from other DNA sequences in this sample as well. The chain uses TRBV10-3 and TRBJ1-1; D possibly corresponds to TRBD1 (6 bases). The germline V gene encodes CDR1 ENHRY and CDR2 SYGVKD. Deletions cut 5 bases from V and 1 base from J, with 8 bases between. The CDR3 sequence is 13 residues long. Here the CDR3 DNA reads TGTGCCATCAGTTCGGACAGGAACACTGAAGCTTTCTTT. It encodes CAISSDRNTEAFF.

The chain couples TRBV7-9 to TRBJ2-4; 9 positions match TRBD1. With 0 bases clipped from V and 5 bases from J, the junction kept 2 bases outside the gene matches. Germline V lookup: CDR1 SEHNR, CDR2 FQNEAQ (reference sequence). The CDR3 extends over 15 amino acids. This chain's CDR3 is CASSLARDRENIQYF. The CDR3 DNA sequence: TGTGCCAGCAGCTTAGCGCGGGACAGGGAAAACATTCAGTACTTC.

This clone was seen just once. A junction boundary mismatches the germline segment, possibly from a read error. The chain is built from TRBV2 and TRBJ2-2; 7 nucleotides match TRBD1. Germline CDR1 and CDR2: SNHLY and FYNNEI. This CDR3 is built from 14 residues. CDR3 nucleotides: TGTGCCACCAGTCGACAGGGGAACACCGGGGAGCTGTTTTTT. It is translated as CATSRQGNTGELFF. The full variable domain, its missing parts supplied by reference TRBV2 and TRBJ2-2, is EPEVTQTPSHQVTQMGQEVILRCVPISNHLYFYWYRQILGQKVEFLVSFYNNEISEKSEIFDDQFSVERPDGSNFTLKIRSTKLEDSAMYFCATSRQGNTGELFFGEGSRLTVL.

The chain joins TRBV9 to TRBJ1-6; D is possibly TRBD1 (6 bases). CDR3 size: 14 residues. The germline CDR1 and CDR2 sequences are SGDLS and YYNGEE. The V end lost 4 bases, the J end lost 9 bases, and 14 bases lay between the germline ends. CDR3 sequence: CASSLNGQSSPLHF. CDR3 bases: TGTGCCAGCAGCTTAAATGGACAGTCTTCACCCCTCCACTTT. Full variable domain (rest looked up from reference TRBV9 and TRBJ1-6): DSGVTQTPKHLITATGQRVTLRCSPRSGDLSVYWYQQSLDQGLQFLIQYYNGEERAKGNILERFSAQQFPDLHSELNLSSLELGDSALYFCASSLNGQSSPLHFGNGTRLTVT.

The chain carries TRBV7-2 and TRBJ1-3; D is uncertain. This CDR3 is 15 amino acids long. Germline V gene sequence: CDR1 SGHTA, CDR2 FQGNSA. Trimming removed 1 base from V and 0 bases from J, with 7 bases in between. CDR3 loop: CASSLGPDSGNTIYF. CDR3 nucleotides: TGTGCCAGCAGCTTAGGGCCGGACTCTGGAAACACCATATATTTT.

The chain links TRBV4-1 to TRBJ1-2, with 9 bases fitting TRBD1. There are 18 residues in the CDR3. With 2 bases clipped from V and 6 bases from J, the junction kept 16 bases outside the gene matches. Germline assignment: CDR1 MGHRA and CDR2 YSYEKL. This CDR3 is CASSQPYARDRVENGYTF. The CDR3 bases are TGCGCCAGCAGCCAACCCTACGCCCGGGACAGGGTAGAGAATGGCTACACCTTC.

V is TRBV6-1 and J is TRBJ1-6; tentatively, D is TRBD1 (5 bases). CDR1 and CDR2 from the germline V gene are MNHNS and SASEGT. V was cut by 7 bases and J by 10 bases, with 20 bases left in between. The CDR3 is 15 amino acids. The CDR3 protein is CASIPLGGFGSPLHF. The DNA for the CDR3 is TGTGCCAGCATTCCCCTCGGGGGGTTTGGGTCACCCCTCCACTTT.